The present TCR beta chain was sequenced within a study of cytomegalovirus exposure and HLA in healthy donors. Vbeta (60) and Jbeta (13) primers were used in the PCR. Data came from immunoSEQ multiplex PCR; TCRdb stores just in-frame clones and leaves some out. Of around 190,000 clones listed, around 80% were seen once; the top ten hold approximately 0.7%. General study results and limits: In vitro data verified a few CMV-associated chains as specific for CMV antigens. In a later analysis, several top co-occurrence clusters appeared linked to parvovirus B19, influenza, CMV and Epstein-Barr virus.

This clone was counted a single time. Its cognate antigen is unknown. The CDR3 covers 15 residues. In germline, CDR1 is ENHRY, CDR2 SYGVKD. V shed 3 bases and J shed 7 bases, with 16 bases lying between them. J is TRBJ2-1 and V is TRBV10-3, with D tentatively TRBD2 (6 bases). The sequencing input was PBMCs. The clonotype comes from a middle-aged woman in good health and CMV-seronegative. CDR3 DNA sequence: TGTGCCATCAGTGACCGGGACTCGAGTGGGAATGAGCAGTTCTTC. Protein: CAISDRDSSGNEQFF.